This entry features one T cell receptor (beta chain) sequence. The antigen remains unidentified. Donors comprised healthy HIV-negative adults lacking recent acute infections or vaccinations. This record comes from a study of shared clonotypes between healthy human individuals. Whole-study results and caveats: Larger estimated richness was generally seen in naive subsets than in memory subsets.

Running of the assay took place at deep level. Measured with immunoSEQ multiplex PCR; TCRdb has only the in-frame clones, and not every one. The table includes under 1,100,000 clones, about four fifths detected once. The CDR3 covers 15 residues. Germline loops: CDR1 SGHDT, CDR2 YYEEEE. Trimming cost V 4 bases and J 1 base, with 15 bases left between them. The sequencing input was memory CD4+ T cells from PBMCs. The sample's subset: CD45RA-negative fraction. The sequence derives from a young man in good health. Some clones in this sample may be carry-over from other donors' samples. V usage is TRBV5-6 and J usage is TRBJ2-7; tentative D call: TRBD1 (6 bases). CDR3 residues: CASSPGPGASYEQYF. The CDR3 region has the DNA TGTGCCAGCAGCCCTGGACCAGGGGCTTCCTACGAGCAGTACTTC.